One and the same sample provided the 5 T cell receptor beta chains below, sequenced in a study of cytomegalovirus exposure and HLA in healthy donors. PCR involved 60 Vbeta and 13 Jbeta primers. Some clones are missing from TCRdb's copy, which holds only in-frame ones; the method was immunoSEQ multiplex PCR. The sample records about 140,000 clones, around 68% being singletons. The material sequenced was PBMCs. Receptors originate from a man aged 25 to 40 in good health and CMV-seropositive.

The chain combines TRBV11-3 with TRBJ2-3, with D maybe TRBD1 (6 bases). Between the trimmed V and J ends, which lost 5 bases and 0 bases, there was a span of 18 bases. This CDR3 region has 17 residues. CDR1 and CDR2 from the germline V gene are SGHNT and YENEEA. CDR3 in amino acids: CASSPRTDTSSTDTQYF. The DNA for the CDR3 is TGTGCCAGCAGCCCCCGGACAGATACCTCCAGCACAGATACGCAGTATTTT.

This clone was observed once. V and J are TRBV7-7 and TRBJ2-3; possible D gene TRBD2, 5 bases. The CDR3 runs 13 residues. Germline lookup yields CDR1 SSHAT and CDR2 FNYEAQ (reference sequence). Between the trimmed V and J ends, which lost 2 bases and 6 bases, there was a span of 9 bases. As DNA, the CDR3 is TGTGCCAGCAGCTTACTGAGGGAGGATACGCAGTATTTT. Protein product: CASSLLREDTQYF.

This chain uses TRBV18 with TRBJ1-5; D might be TRBD1 (5 bases). The CDR3 runs to 14 residues. Germline V gene sequence: CDR1 KGHSH, CDR2 LQKENI. V shed 4 bases and J shed 3 bases, with 10 bases lying between them. The CDR3 region has the DNA TGTGCCAGCTCACACCGACAGATCAATCAGCCCCAGCATTTT. Its protein product is CASSHRQINQPQHF.

This chain uses TRBV18 with TRBJ2-1, with D perhaps TRBD2 (5 bases). V lost 4 bases, J lost 4 bases, and 8 bases lay in between. The germline CDR1 and CDR2 sequences are KGHSH and LQKENI. CDR3 length: 13 amino acids. The CDR3 loop reads CASSQGVYNEQFF. In nucleotides, the CDR3 is TGTGCCAGCTCACAGGGAGTTTACAATGAGCAGTTCTTC.

V and J are TRBV6-5 and TRBJ2-1, with 8 bases aligning to TRBD1. The CDR3 extends over 14 amino acids. V trimming: 2 bases; J trimming: 8 bases; junction bases outside the gene matches: 5. Germline assignment: CDR1 MNHEY and CDR2 SVGAGI. The CDR3 loop is CASSYGRGRDEQFF. CDR3 DNA: TGTGCCAGCAGTTACGGCAGGGGGCGAGATGAGCAGTTCTTC.